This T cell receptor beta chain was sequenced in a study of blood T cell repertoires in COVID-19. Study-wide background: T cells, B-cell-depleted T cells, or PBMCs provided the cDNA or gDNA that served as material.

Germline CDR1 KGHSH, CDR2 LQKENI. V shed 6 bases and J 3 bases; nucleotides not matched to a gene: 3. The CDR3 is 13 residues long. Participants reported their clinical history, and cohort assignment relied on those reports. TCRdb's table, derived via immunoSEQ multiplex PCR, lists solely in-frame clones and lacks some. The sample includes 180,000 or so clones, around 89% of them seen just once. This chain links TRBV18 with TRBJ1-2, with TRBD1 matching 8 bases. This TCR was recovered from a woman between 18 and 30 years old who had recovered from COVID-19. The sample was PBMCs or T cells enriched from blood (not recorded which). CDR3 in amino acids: CASSSDRDYGYTF. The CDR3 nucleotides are TGTGCCAGCTCGTCGGACAGGGACTATGGCTACACCTTC. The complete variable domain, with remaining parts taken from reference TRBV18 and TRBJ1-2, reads NAGVMQNPRHLVRRRGQEARLRCSPMKGHSHVYWYRQLPEEGLKFMVYLQKENIIDESGMPKERFSAEFPKEGPSILRIQQVVRGDSAAYFCASSSDRDYGYTFGSGTRLTVV.